This T cell receptor beta chain stems from a study of read filtering for tumor transcriptome and immune sequencing. Study-wide context: Whole-transcriptome libraries were prepared after DNase treatment. TCR-mapped reads were about 3.5 to 11 million with IR-seq versus 85 to 1273 with RNA-seq. The study's findings and limits: Approximately 80% of IR-seq clonotypes had one read, totaling around 3.4% of reads; RNA-seq: about 69% and 49%.

CDR3 length equals 15 residues. Germline lookup yields CDR1 MDHEN and CDR2 SYDVKM. Germline trimming cut 6 bases from V and 2 bases from J; bases unmatched to any gene: 5. Molecular barcoded adaptors covering alpha/delta and beta/gamma chains were used on approximately 400 ng RNA. A single record per CDR3 protein comes from TCRdb applying MiXCR to the reads. The sample carries 65,000 or so distinct CDR3 sequences, around a fifth recorded once. This clonotype was counted many times. Its antigen remains unknown. Bone marrow was sampled from every patient at the time of active disease. This sequence originates from a donor at least 40 years old with multiple myeloma. Sequencing input: a population of CD138-negative cells sorted from bone marrow. The chain combines TRBV28 with TRBJ2-3; 10 bases fit TRBD2. The CDR3 loop reads CASSRTSGVTDTQYF. The CDR3, as DNA: TGTGCCAGCAGCCGGACTAGCGGAGTCACAGATACGCAGTATTTT.